This is a list of T cell receptor beta chains from one sample in a study of regulatory T cells in long-lasting Graves disease. TCRdb called the multiplex PCR reads again in MiXCR, with one record for every CDR3 protein. The sample carries about 660,000 distinct CDR3 sequences, around 32% recorded once. This sample comprised peripheral blood mononuclear cells (PBMCs), obtained when the disease was refractory, from a patient treated with antithyroid drugs. The receptors here all came from a female donor with Graves disease. The CDR3 runs from the conserved cysteine through the conserved F or W. Each record gives: J gene, V gene, clone size, D gene, CDR3 DNA, CDR3 protein. The D gene is left open where the match is weak. Expanded clones get a size class; other rows say once, few or many, or leave the size out.

>TRBJ1-4|TRBV5-1|few|NA
TGCGCCAGCAGCTCCGCCGGTACAACTAATGAAAAACTGTTTTTT
CASSSAGTTNEKLFF
>TRBJ1-6|TRBV20-1|NA|NA
TGCAGTGCTAGAGGGACACTGGATAATCCACCCCTCCACTTT
CSARGTLDNPPLHF
>TRBJ2-7|TRBV27|NA|NA
TGTGCCAGCAGTTCGGCGCACCAATCCTACGAGCAGTACTTC
CASSSAHQSYEQYF
>TRBJ2-7|TRBV7-9|NA|TRBD1
TGTGCCAGCAGCTCAGGACAGGGGGAGCAGTACTTC
CASSSGQGEQYF
>TRBJ1-5|TRBV6-2/TRBV6-3|many|NA
TGTGCCACCCAAGGGGGGTATGGCAATCAGCCCCAGCATTTT
CATQGGYGNQPQHF
>TRBJ2-5|TRBV5-4|NA|NA
TGTGCCAGCAGCCAGGATTTACAAGAGACCCAGTACTTC
CASSQDLQETQYF
>TRBJ1-1|TRBV6-5|NA|NA
TGTGCCAGCAGTTACTCTTCAACATTTCGGGTGAACACTGAAGCTTTCTTT
CASSYSSTFRVNTEAFF
>TRBJ2-7|TRBV27|NA|TRBD2
TGTGCCAGCAGTCCCTCCACTAGCGGGGGCTACGAGCAGTACTTC
CASSPSTSGGYEQYF
>TRBJ2-5|TRBV27|few|NA
TGTGCCAGCAGGGAGGAAGGGGGTCGACAGACCCAGTACTTC
CASREEGGRQTQYF
>TRBJ1-5|TRBV12-3/TRBV12-4|NA|NA
TGTGCCAGCAGTTTTGCAGGACACAATCAGCCCCAGCATTTT
CASSFAGHNQPQHF
>TRBJ2-7|TRBV3-1|NA|NA
TGTGCCAGCAGCCAAGATTATCAGGGGTATGGGGAGCAGTACTTC
CASSQDYQGYGEQYF
>TRBJ1-2|TRBV11-2|NA|NA
TGTGCCAGCAGTCGAAGGCCCATGGGTGACTATGGCTACACCTTC
CASSRRPMGDYGYTF
>TRBJ1-1|TRBV20-1|NA|TRBD1
TGCAGTGCTAACAGGGGAGATACTGAAGCTTTCTTT
CSANRGDTEAFF
>TRBJ1-3|TRBV12-3/TRBV12-4|NA|NA
TGTGCCAGCAGTAAGGGAGGGGCGCCGGGAAACACCATATATTTT
CASSKGGAPGNTIYF
>TRBJ1-1|TRBV18|NA|NA
TGTGCCAGCTCACCAGGGGGACATTCGAACACTGAAGCTTTCTTT
CASSPGGHSNTEAFF
>TRBJ1-2|TRBV28|many|TRBD1
TGTGCCAGCAGTTTTGGGACAGGGTCGTATGGCTACACCTTC
CASSFGTGSYGYTF
>TRBJ2-3|TRBV11-1|NA|NA
TGTGCCAGCAGCCCCCGCCGGGGGACAACAGATACGCAGTATTTT
CASSPRRGTTDTQYF
>TRBJ2-2|TRBV12-3/TRBV12-4|few|TRBD1
TGTGCCAGCAGCTGGACAGGGTTCACCGGGGAGCTGTTTTTT
CASSWTGFTGELFF
>TRBJ2-7|TRBV28|few|NA
TGTGCCAGCAGTAACCGACAAGCCCAGCAGTACTTC
CASSNRQAQQYF
>TRBJ1-4|TRBV27|NA|NA
TGTGCCAGCAGTTTAGGACGGTCCAGAGAAAAACTGTTTTTT
CASSLGRSREKLFF
>TRBJ2-7|TRBV27|NA|NA
TGTGCCAGCACCAACTACGGCGAGCAGTACTTC
CASTNYGEQYF
>TRBJ1-1|TRBV7-3|NA|NA
TGTGCCAGCAGCTTACTAGCTAGGGGAGGCAGCACTGAAGCTTTCTTT
CASSLLARGGSTEAFF
>TRBJ2-7|TRBV28|NA|NA
TGTGCCAGCAGTTTCATGGTTTTGGACGAGCAGTACTTC
CASSFMVLDEQYF
>TRBJ2-7|TRBV10-3|NA|TRBD1
TGTGCCATCACCACCGGGACAGACTACGAGCAGTACTTC
CAITTGTDYEQYF
>TRBJ1-5|TRBV19|few|NA
TGTGCCACCGAATTGACAGGTCTTCGGCAGCCCCAGCATTTT
CATELTGLRQPQHF
>TRBJ1-6|TRBV20-1|NA|NA
TGCAGTGCTAGAGAGGCAGGGACTAATTCACCCCTCCACTTT
CSAREAGTNSPLHF
>TRBJ2-6|TRBV10-3|NA|NA
TGTGCCATCAGCGACCTGCGAGGCTCTGGGGCCAACGTCCTGACTTTC
CAISDLRGSGANVLTF
>TRBJ2-1|TRBV11-3|NA|NA
TGTGCCAGCAGCTTTGGACTATCGAATGAGCAGTTCTTC
CASSFGLSNEQFF
>TRBJ1-3|TRBV28|NA|NA
TGTGCCAGCAGTTTATCTCACTCTGGAAACACCATATATTTT
CASSLSHSGNTIYF
>TRBJ2-7|TRBV7-9|NA|NA
TGTGCCAGCAGACCCGACCACTACGAGCAGTACTTC
CASRPDHYEQYF
>TRBJ2-1|TRBV7-9|few|NA
TGTGCCAGCAGCTTAGGGGCAGGGCGACCCTACAATGAGCAGTTCTTC
CASSLGAGRPYNEQFF
>TRBJ1-1|TRBV6-1|NA|NA
TGTGCCAGCAGTGAGTGGGGGCCCGACACTGAAGCTTTCTTT
CASSEWGPDTEAFF
>TRBJ1-4|TRBV20-1|NA|TRBD1
TGCAGTGCTATAGGACAGGCAACTAATGAAAAACTGTTTTTT
CSAIGQATNEKLFF
>TRBJ2-7|TRBV6-5|NA|NA
TGTGCCAGCAGTTATTTAGAGGCCTACGAGCAGTACTTC
CASSYLEAYEQYF
>TRBJ2-7|TRBV29-1|few|NA
TGCAGCGTTTGGGGGATCTCCTACGAGCAGTACTTC
CSVWGISYEQYF
>TRBJ1-2|TRBV12-3/TRBV12-4|many|NA
TGTGCCAGCAGCAGGATGGCTACTGATGGCTACACCTTC
CASSRMATDGYTF
>TRBJ2-1|TRBV12-3/TRBV12-4|NA|TRBD2
TGTGCCAGCAGTTTAGGGGCGGGAGCGGGGGGGAATGAGCAGTTCTTC
CASSLGAGAGGNEQFF
>TRBJ2-5|TRBV12-3/TRBV12-4|many|NA
TGTGCCAGCAGCTTGAGAACGGACCAAGAGACCCAGTACTTC
CASSLRTDQETQYF
>TRBJ2-7|TRBV4-1|NA|TRBD1
TGCGCCAGCAGCGGGCGGACAGGGGTCTACGAGCAGTACTTC
CASSGRTGVYEQYF
>TRBJ1-1|TRBV6-9|NA|NA
TGTGCCAGCAGTTACCCTCGGGCATTGAACACTGAAGCTTTCTTT
CASSYPRALNTEAFF